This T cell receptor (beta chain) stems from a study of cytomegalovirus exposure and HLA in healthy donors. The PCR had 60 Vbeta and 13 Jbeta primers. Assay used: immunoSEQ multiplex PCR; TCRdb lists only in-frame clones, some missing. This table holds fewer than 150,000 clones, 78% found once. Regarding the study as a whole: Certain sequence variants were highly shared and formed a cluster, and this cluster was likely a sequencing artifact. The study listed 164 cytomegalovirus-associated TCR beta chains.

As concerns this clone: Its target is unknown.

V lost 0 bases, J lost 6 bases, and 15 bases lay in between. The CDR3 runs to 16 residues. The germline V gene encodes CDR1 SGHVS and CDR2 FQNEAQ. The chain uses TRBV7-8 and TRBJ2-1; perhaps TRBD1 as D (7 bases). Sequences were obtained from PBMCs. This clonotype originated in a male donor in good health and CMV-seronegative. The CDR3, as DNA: TGTGCCAGCAGCTTAGCTTCAGGGGGGCGGGCCAATGAGCAGTTCTTC. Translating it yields CASSLASGGRANEQFF.